This T cell receptor beta chain was sequenced in a study of CD8 T cells in Susac syndrome (dated by TCRdb to about 2019). Regarding the study in general: Whether CD8+ T cell activation and differentiation in Susac syndrome was antigen driven was tested using repertoire sequencing. The paper as a whole reports these results and caveats: The study acknowledged that relatively few individuals were included in the TCR sequencing and HLA analysis.

About this clonotype: Its target antigen remains unknown. Qualities for individual bases were not recorded, and no much larger clone is one base off.

RNA was extracted using the RNeasy kit, and roughly 0.45 to 1 microgram was reverse transcribed with random hexamers. TCR beta CDR3 regions were amplified with the immunoSEQ multiplex PCR assay covering 54 Vbeta and 13 Jbeta segments. To correct PCR amplification bias, a synthetic template baseline was used for both primer optimization and computational correction. As for the authors' bioinformatics: Reads were annotated to V, D and J genes per IMGT and analyzed with immunoSEQ Analyzer, keeping only productive sequences. To calculate clonality, Shannon entropy was normalized by log2 of the number of productive unique sequences and then subtracted from one. For each patient and control, public and private clones were evaluated among the 100 most prevalent clones. Susac-specific clones were defined as absent from healthy and MS cohorts, 850 to 1,300 published viral clones and other ImmuneACCESS disease sequences. TCRdb redid the processing of the public reads, applying fastp at Q25 and MiXCR, and retained in-frame beta chains. Every CDR3 protein is listed once, alongside the most common genes and DNA of its rows. These V and J calls rely on TCRdb rather than the paper's analysis. This sample has 200,000 or so distinct CDR3 sequences in its table, and approximately 96% of those were observed once. In total, the top ten clones hold approximately 0.1% of the sample.

Peripheral blood CD8+ and CD4+ T cells from healthy donors, Susac syndrome patients and multiple sclerosis patients were profiled using high-throughput TCR beta sequencing. The multiple sclerosis controls were treatment-naive patients who had stable or active relapsing-remitting disease and met the revised McDonald criteria. Bulk CD8+ and CD4+ T cells were purified by magnetic negative isolation, whereas CD8+ TEMRA cells were enriched by FACS. Blood was drawn into EDTA tubes, processed within 24 hours, and PBMCs were isolated by density gradient centrifugation. PBMCs destined for TCR sequencing were cryopreserved in liquid nitrogen and later thawed in a 37 °C water bath. A purity of at least 90% was achieved for sorted or isolated CD4+, CD8+ and CD8+ TEMRA cells. The CDR3 covers 14 residues, taking in both the cysteine and the phenylalanine. The CDR3 DNA has 42 bases and is translated from base 1. Germline trimming: 5 bases from V, 2 bases from J; junction bases outside gene matches: 7. The germline V gene gives CDR1 as SQVTM and CDR2 as ANQGSEA.

This clonotype originated in a human donor with multiple sclerosis. The sequenced material came from CD4+ T cells from PBMCs. The chain is assembled from TRBV29-1 and TRBJ2-3; TRBD2 agrees with 7 junctional bases. The CDR3 in this case is CSVRLAVYTDTQYF. In nucleotides, the sequence is TGCAGCGTTCGGCTAGCGGTTTACACAGATACGCAGTATTTT.